Each of the 7 T cell receptor beta chains below was sequenced from the same sample in a study of T cell therapy after organ transplantation. Repertoires were generated with immunoSEQ multiplex PCR, while TCRdb's copy carries only in-frame clones and drops some. This table holds about 19,000 clones, about 81% found once. Time point specified: 4-8 weeks after completion of therapy. No antigens are known for them. Sequencing used CD8+ T cells from blood, obtained after autologous CMV-specific T cell therapy. The receptors come from a human patient who had received a solid organ transplant and had CMV disease. Some T cells may be the graft donor's.

V is TRBV14 and J is TRBJ2-5, with D unresolved. The CDR3 is 15 amino acids. The V gene's germline CDR1 is SGHDN and CDR2 FVKESK. The germline V and J ends were trimmed by 1 base and 2 bases, with 11 bases remaining between them. This CDR3 is CASSQVSARQETQYF. The CDR3 DNA reads as TGTGCCAGCAGCCAAGTGTCCGCCAGACAAGAGACCCAGTACTTC.

The rearrangement joins TRBV4-3 to TRBJ2-1, with TRBD2 identical over 7 bases. The CDR3 is 15 amino acids. CDR1 is LGHNA and CDR2 is YSLEER in the germline V gene. Trimming took 0 bases from V and 4 from J; bases not matched to a gene: 3. Here the CDR3 reads CASSQDRRGYNEQFF. The CDR3 coding sequence is TGCGCCAGCAGCCAAGACAGGCGGGGGTACAATGAGCAGTTCTTC.

This rearrangement joins TRBV5-1 to TRBJ2-2; D gene unclear. The ends were cut back, 0 bases at V and 4 bases at J, with 10 bases in the middle. The CDR3 consists of 15 residues. Germline CDR1 SGHRS, CDR2 YFSETQ. The CDR3 spells CASSLGSTRTGELFF. In DNA, the CDR3 is TGCGCCAGCAGCTTGGGGTCCACGCGCACCGGGGAGCTGTTTTTT.

The chain couples TRBV7-8 to TRBJ2-2; 12 nucleotides align to TRBD1. CDR1 is SGHVS, CDR2 FQNEAQ, per germline. Trimming at V came to 2 bases and at J to 5 bases, leaving 9 bases not matched to a gene. This CDR3 spans 18 amino acids. CDR3 region: CASSLMGQGASRTGELFF. Written as DNA, the CDR3 is TGTGCCAGCAGCTTAATGGGACAGGGGGCCTCTCGAACCGGGGAGCTGTTTTTT.

In its sample, this clone was seen a few times. The chain couples TRBV13 to TRBJ1-2; TRBD1 might be the D (5 bases). Germline CDR1 is PRHDT and CDR2 is FYEKMQ (reference sequence). This CDR3 contains 14 residues. V lost 3 bases, J lost 5 bases, and 13 bases lay in between. CDR3 DNA sequence: TGTGCCAGCAGCTTTTGGGGCGGGGAGTATGGCTACACCTTC. Translating gives CASSFWGGEYGYTF. Drawing the rest from reference TRBV13 and TRBJ1-2, the complete variable domain is AAGVIQSPRHLIKEKRETATLKCYPIPRHDTVYWYQQGPGQDPQFLISFYEKMQSDKGSIPDRFSAQQFSDYHSELNMSSLELGDSALYFCASSFWGGEYGYTFGSGTRLTVV.

The chain links TRBV6-1 to TRBJ2-1; 14 bases are a match to TRBD2. This CDR3 comprises 15 residues. With 5 bases clipped from V and 10 bases from J, the junction kept 7 bases outside the gene matches. The germline CDR1 and CDR2 sequences are MNHNS and SASEGT. CDR3 sequence reads: CASSFGTSGSEEQFF. CDR3 nucleotide sequence: TGTGCCAGCAGTTTCGGGACTAGCGGGAGTGAGGAGCAGTTCTTC.

This chain connects TRBV5-5 to TRBJ2-7; D gene uncertain. The V and J ends lost 2 bases and 2 bases respectively, with 14 bases between them. This CDR3 has 15 residues. CDR1 SGHKS and CDR2 YYEKEE come from the germline V gene (reference sequence). The DNA of the CDR3 is TGTGCCAGCAGCTTCCTCCAGGTTTATACCTACGAGCAGTACTTC. This translates into CASSFLQVYTYEQYF.